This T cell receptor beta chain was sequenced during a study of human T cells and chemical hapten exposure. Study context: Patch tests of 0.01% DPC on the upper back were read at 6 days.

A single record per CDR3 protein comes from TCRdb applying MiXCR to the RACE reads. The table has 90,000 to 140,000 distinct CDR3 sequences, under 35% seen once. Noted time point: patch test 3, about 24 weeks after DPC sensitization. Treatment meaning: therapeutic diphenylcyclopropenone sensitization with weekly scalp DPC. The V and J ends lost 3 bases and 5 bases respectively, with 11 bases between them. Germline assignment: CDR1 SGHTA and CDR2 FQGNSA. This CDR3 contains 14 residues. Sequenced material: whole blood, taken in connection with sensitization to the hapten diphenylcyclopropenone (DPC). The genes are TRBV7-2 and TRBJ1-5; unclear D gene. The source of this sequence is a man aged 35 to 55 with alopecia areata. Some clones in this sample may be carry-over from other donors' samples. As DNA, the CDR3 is TGTGCCAGCAGCTTCTCCGACCGGGATCAGCCCCAGCATTTT. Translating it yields CASSFSDRDQPQHF.